This TCR beta chain was captured in a study of T cells in pancreatic ductal adenocarcinoma. TCRdb keeps only in-frame clones here, not all; method: immunoSEQ multiplex PCR. The sample includes tens of thousands of clones, around nine tenths of them seen just once. The selected patients with pancreatic ductal adenocarcinoma had surgery but no neoadjuvant therapy. Sequenced input: PBMCs. The clonotype was recovered from a human donor with pancreatic ductal adenocarcinoma.

The CDR3 DNA follows: TGTGCCAGCTCACCGAGACAGGGCGGGAGCTATGGCTACACCTTC. Protein: CASSPRQGGSYGYTF. V gene TRBV18 combines with J gene TRBJ1-2; 7 positions match TRBD1. Germline V gene lookup returns CDR1 KGHSH and CDR2 LQKENI. The junction had 8 bases not matched to a gene; V was cut back by 3 bases and J by 4 bases. This CDR3 spans 15 amino acids.